In this sample, the clone carrying this T cell receptor (beta chain) turned up many times. Its antigen remains unknown. This sample stems from a study of CD8 T cells in ankylosing spondylitis. The V gene end was trimmed by 4 bases and the J gene end by 3 bases; junction bases not matched to a gene: 8. CDR3 length equals 15 residues. Germline values: CDR1 LGHNA, CDR2 YSLEER. Study results and limitations: Disease-linked clones, CD8+, were relatively rare in peripheral blood. Disease-linked clones reportedly concentrated significantly in matched ankylosing spondylitis synovial fluid. Ankylosing spondylitis blood appeared to be characterized by a TCR beta motif of 7 to 9 highly homologous variants.

Quantitative molecular-barcoded 5'-RACE generated the TCR beta libraries. MiXCR, applied by TCRdb to the 5' RACE reads, yields one record per CDR3 protein. This sample has around 490,000 distinct CDR3 sequences, with about 5.2% found just once. The receptor was isolated from a male donor with ankylosing spondylitis. The sequencing sample was made of blood, either unsorted or a sorted T cell fraction (not recorded which). The chain has TRBV4-3 and TRBJ2-5; 7 bases align to TRBD1. CDR3 protein: CASSLQGTEEETQYF. DNA of the CDR3: TGCGCCAGCAGCCTGCAAGGGACAGAAGAAGAGACCCAGTACTTC.